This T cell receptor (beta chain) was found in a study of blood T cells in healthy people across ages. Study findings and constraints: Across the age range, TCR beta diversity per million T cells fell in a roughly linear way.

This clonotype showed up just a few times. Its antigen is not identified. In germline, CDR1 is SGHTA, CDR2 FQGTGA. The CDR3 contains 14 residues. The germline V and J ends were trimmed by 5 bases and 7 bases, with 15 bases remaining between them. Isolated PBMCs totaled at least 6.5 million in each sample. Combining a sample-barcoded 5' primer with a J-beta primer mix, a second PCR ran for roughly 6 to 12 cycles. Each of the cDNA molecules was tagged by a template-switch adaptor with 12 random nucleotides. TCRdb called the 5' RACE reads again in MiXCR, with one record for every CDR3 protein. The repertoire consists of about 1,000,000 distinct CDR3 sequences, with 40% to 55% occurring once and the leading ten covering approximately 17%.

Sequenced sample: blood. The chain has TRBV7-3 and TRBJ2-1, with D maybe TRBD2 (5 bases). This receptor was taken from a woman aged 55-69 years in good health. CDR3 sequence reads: CASSPQWESNEQFF. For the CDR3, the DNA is TGTGCCAGCAGCCCCCAATGGGAGTCGAATGAGCAGTTCTTC.